This TCR beta chain was captured in a study of brain T cells in children with intractable seizures. Broader study findings: Pre- and post-surgery blood differed in depth, so pre-surgery absences may be undersampling. HCMV serostatus was not known, and viral specificity came from CDR3 similarity only.

Germline V gene lookup returns CDR1 SGHAT and CDR2 FQNNGV. The CDR3 covers 13 residues. Between the trimmed V and J ends, which lost 6 bases and 5 bases, there was a span of 14 bases. The method was immunoSEQ multiplex PCR; TCRdb's version includes in-frame clones alone and lacks a portion of them. This sample has about 320,000 clones, with over 90% found just once. Time point of the sample: blood from clinic visit 5 months post-surgery; TSC patient then seizure free. The sequenced cases were selected for having the highest brain T cell transcript signatures. Pre-surgery treatment included at least one anti-epileptic drug. As for this clone: What it recognizes is unknown.

The genes are TRBV11-2 and TRBJ2-7, with a weak D call TRBD1 (6 bases). The source is a boy less than two years old with tuberous sclerosis and intractable seizures. The sample was peripheral blood, taken around 5 months after surgery. The CDR3 DNA follows: TGTGCCAGCAGAGATACAGGGTCCCACGAGCAGTACTTC. This gives the protein CASRDTGSHEQYF.